Each of the 17 T cell receptor beta chains below was sequenced from the same sample in a study of blood T cells in healthy people across ages (dated by TCRdb to about 2015). Receptor amplification or capture employed 5' RACE. The sequencer listed for this sample is Illumina HiSeq 2500. A second PCR of about 6 to 12 cycles was run with a J-beta primer mix and a sample-barcoded 5' primer. The public reads were reprocessed in TCRdb via fastp at Q25 and MiXCR, keeping in-frame beta chains. Under each unique CDR3 protein, matching rows form one entry showing the most common genes and DNA. This sample holds about 930,000 distinct CDR3 sequences; almost 30% were observed only once. The biggest ten clones account for more than 8.5% of the sample. In addition, the sample was reused for a study of T cells of mothers and their children.

The sequenced sample consisted of blood. The receptor source for this set is a woman between 35 and 50 years old in good health.

This clonotype came up many times. One end of the junction is discordant with germline, which a read error may explain. This chain uses TRBV5-1 with TRBJ2-7; weak D call: TRBD1 (5 bases). In germline, CDR1 is SGHRS, CDR2 YFSETQ. The CDR3 runs 13 residues. The CDR3 DNA reads TGTGCCAGCAGCTTACAGGTTTCCTACGAGCAGTACTTC. It yields the protein CASSLQVSYEQYF.

The chain has TRBV28 and TRBJ2-5; the match to TRBD1 covers 8 bases. With 2 bases clipped from V and 0 bases from J, the junction kept 5 bases outside the gene matches. Germline V gives CDR1 MDHEN, CDR2 SYDVKM. The CDR3 sequence is 16 residues long. CDR3 nucleotides: TGTGCCAGCAGTTTACCGAGGGACAGGTACCAAGAGACCCAGTACTTC. Encoded protein: CASSLPRDRYQETQYF.

A note on this clonotype: A junction end diverges from the germline sequence, so it may reflect a read error. The genes are TRBV11-3 and TRBJ2-3; D gene uncertain. Germline-derived CDR1 and CDR2 are SGHNT and YENEEA. There are 14 residues in the CDR3. Here the CDR3 DNA reads TGTGCCAGCAGCTTAGGCGTAGCCGGAGATACGCCGTATTTT. Translating gives CASSLGVAGDTPYF.

This clonotype was detected only once. The chain has TRBV7-9 and TRBJ1-2; D gene ambiguous. CDR3 length: 16 amino acids. V shed 0 bases and J shed 4 bases, with 15 bases lying between them. The V gene's germline CDR1 is SEHNR and CDR2 FQNEAQ (reference sequence). The CDR3 spells CASSLAVGVSGYGYTF. CDR3 in DNA: TGTGCCAGCAGCTTAGCCGTCGGGGTTAGTGGCTATGGCTACACCTTC.

Here the CDR3 reads CATSDRTGRIGYTF. CDR3 sequence (DNA): TGTGCCACCAGTGATCGGACAGGCAGAATCGGCTACACCTTC. The rearrangement joins TRBV24-1 to TRBJ1-2; 7 bases are shared with TRBD1. Germline V lookup: CDR1 KGHDR, CDR2 SFDVKD. The CDR3 has 14 amino acids. V dropped 3 bases and J dropped 8; count of bases not matched to a gene: 8.

This clonotype was found many times. The chain uses TRBV28 and TRBJ2-5; 13 positions agree with TRBD2. There are 18 residues in the CDR3. Germline lookup yields CDR1 MDHEN and CDR2 SYDVKM. Trimming removed 5 bases from V and 2 bases from J; junction bases left unmatched: 11. CDR3 amino acids: CASSTPGTSGDPQETQYF. The CDR3 region has the DNA TGTGCCAGCAGTACTCCCGGGACTAGCGGGGACCCGCAAGAGACCCAGTACTTC.

The chain has TRBV7-9 and TRBJ1-2; a weak D match, TRBD1 (5 bases). This CDR3 is 16 amino acids long. Between the trimmed V and J ends, which lost 5 bases and 5 bases, there was a span of 21 bases. Germline CDR1 is SEHNR and CDR2 is FQNEAQ (reference sequence). The CDR3 DNA reads as TGTGCCAGCAGCCACATAGGGCGCAGGGCCGCTTATGGCTACACCTTC. It is translated as CASSHIGRRAAYGYTF.

A note on this clonotype: Relative to the germline gene, one junction end is altered; a read error may explain this. V and J are TRBV11-2 and TRBJ2-6; weak D call: TRBD1 (5 bases). The germline V gene has CDR1 SGHAT and CDR2 FQNNGV. The CDR3 length is 13 residues. The DNA of the CDR3 is TGTGCCAGTAGTCCAGCTGGGGCCAACGTCCGGACTTTC. It specifies CASSPAGANVRTF.

This clonotype appeared many times. CDR3 region: CASSLVKGGADYEQYF. As DNA, the CDR3 is TGTGCCAGCAGCTTAGTTAAGGGGGGCGCGGACTACGAGCAGTACTTC. The genes are TRBV7-6 and TRBJ2-7; D is possibly TRBD1 or TRBD2 (6 bases each). V was trimmed by 1 base and J by 3 bases, leaving 16 bases between them. The CDR3 consists of 16 residues. The germline CDR1 and CDR2 sequences are SGHVS and FNYEAQ.

This clonotype has only a few counts. The chain is built from TRBV7-3 and TRBJ2-3; no definite D call. The CDR3 covers 14 residues. Trimming removed 3 bases from V and 5 bases from J, with 12 bases in between. CDR1 is SGHTA and CDR2 is FQGTGA in the germline V gene. The DNA of the CDR3 is TGTGCCAGCAGCTTTGACGGTGAACGAGATACGCAGTATTTT. Its protein is CASSFDGERDTQYF.

V usage is TRBV7-2 and J usage is TRBJ2-5; D gene unclear. The CDR3 loop spans 12 amino acids. V was shortened by 5 bases and J by 3 bases, with 7 bases between the two germline ends. Germline CDR1 SGHTA, CDR2 FQGNSA. The CDR3 region is CASSNFKETQYF. The CDR3 DNA follows: TGTGCCAGCAGCAATTTCAAAGAGACCCAGTACTTC.

J is TRBJ2-1 and V is TRBV10-3; D is ambiguous. Germline loops: CDR1 ENHRY, CDR2 SYGVKD. There are 19 residues in the CDR3. Trimming shortened V by 4 bases and J by 5 bases, and 27 bases separated the two germline ends. CDR3 nucleotides: TGTGCCATCAGTGTCGGAAATTCCCCGGCACCTACGTCCCACAATGAGCAGTTCTTC. Translation: CAISVGNSPAPTSHNEQFF.

V usage is TRBV11-2 and J usage is TRBJ1-2; no clear D gene. Germline values: CDR1 SGHAT, CDR2 FQNNGV. V lost 8 bases and J 6 bases, leaving 7 bases between the germline ends. This CDR3 is built from 10 residues. CDR3 nucleotides: TGTGCCAGCGGAAACGATGGCTACACCTTC. This sequence encodes CASGNDGYTF.

The chain employs TRBV5-1 and TRBJ1-4; 7 bases are a match to TRBD1. V dropped 4 bases and J dropped 7; count of bases not matched to a gene: 19. Germline V gene sequence: CDR1 SGHRS, CDR2 YFSETQ. This CDR3 is built from 18 residues. The CDR3 here is CASSLYRGTALGGEKLFF. In nucleotides, the CDR3 is TGCGCCAGCAGCCTGTACAGGGGCACGGCCCTGGGGGGTGAAAAACTGTTTTTT.

This clonotype was counted many times. The chain uses TRBV29-1 and TRBJ2-1; 9 bases map to TRBD2. CDR1 is SQVTM and CDR2 is ANQGSEA in the germline V gene. Trimming cost V 4 bases and J 10 bases; bases outside gene matches: 11. The CDR3 consists of 14 residues. The CDR3 spells CSVAVAGAQDEQFF. The CDR3 coding sequence is TGCAGCGTTGCGGTAGCGGGGGCCCAGGACGAGCAGTTCTTC.

The rearrangement uses TRBV15 and TRBJ1-1; D not resolved. Germline lookup yields CDR1 LNHNV and CDR2 YYDKDF (reference sequence). Trimming took 2 bases from V and 1 from J, leaving 11 bases between them. The CDR3 runs 15 residues. The CDR3 region is CATSRSDHRNTEAFF. The CDR3 DNA sequence: TGTGCCACCAGCAGATCGGATCATAGGAACACTGAAGCTTTCTTT.

Notes on this clonotype: The junction departs from germline at one end; a sequencing error may be responsible. The genes are TRBV5-1 and TRBJ1-2; 8 nucleotides agree with TRBD1. The CDR3 runs 14 residues. CDR1 and CDR2 (germline): SGHRS, YFSETQ. Here the CDR3 DNA reads TGCGCCAGCAGCTTTTCCCAGGGGGCGCGTGGCCACACCTTC. It translates to CASSFSQGARGHTF.